The 14 T cell receptor beta chains given below trace back to one sample, sequenced in a study of CD8 T cells in Susac syndrome. The RNA input was about 0.45 to 1 ug, and it was reverse transcribed with random hexamers. Each CDR3 protein is one row after TCRdb ran MiXCR on the immunoSEQ multiplex PCR reads. The sample lists 90,000 or so distinct CDR3 sequences; approximately 92% were seen once. Material for sequencing was CD8+ T cells from PBMCs. Receptors were obtained from a human donor in good health.

The V and J genes are TRBV12-3 or TRBV12-4 and TRBJ1-1, with TRBD1 as a possible D gene (5 bases). Trimming shortened V by 0 bases and J by 6 bases, and 8 bases separated the two germline ends. The CDR3 contains 13 residues. The CDR3 sequence: CASSLARTSEAFF. The DNA of the CDR3 is TGTGCCAGCAGTTTAGCACGGACATCTGAAGCTTTCTTT.

The V call is TRBV29-1, the J call TRBJ2-2, with D perhaps matching TRBD2 (5 bases). CDR1 is SQVTM and CDR2 is ANQGSEA in the germline V gene. The CDR3 extends over 18 amino acids. V lost 3 bases and J lost 5, with 25 bases in between. The CDR3 spells CSVETLGGPELGTGELFF. CDR3 sequence (DNA): TGCAGCGTTGAGACTCTCGGCGGGCCCGAGCTTGGAACCGGGGAGCTGTTTTTT.

The V call is TRBV7-2, the J call TRBJ2-5; D is ambiguous. The V end was cut by 5 bases, the J end by 6 bases, with 19 bases between. Germline CDR1 reads SGHTA; CDR2 reads FQGNSA. The CDR3 totals 15 residues. CDR3 in amino acids: CASSPRAPVLQTQYF. CDR3 bases: TGTGCCAGCAGCCCCCGGGCACCCGTCCTTCAGACCCAGTACTTC. The complete variable domain, with remaining parts taken from reference TRBV7-2 and TRBJ2-5, reads GAGVSQSPSNKVTEKGKDVELRCDPISGHTALYWYRQSLGQGLEFLIYFQGNSAPDKSGLPSDRFSAERTGGSVSTLTIQRTQQEDSAVYLCASSPRAPVLQTQYFGPGTRLLVL.

The chain combines TRBV20-1 with TRBJ2-2, with TRBD2 matching over 8 bases. The CDR3 sequence is 13 residues long. Trimming at V came to 6 bases and at J to 6 bases, leaving 6 bases not matched to a gene. CDR1 DFQATT and CDR2 SNEGSKA come from the germline V gene (reference sequence). Here the CDR3 reads CSAGGGVAGELFF. In nucleotides, the CDR3 is TGCAGTGCCGGGGGGGGTGTCGCCGGGGAGCTGTTTTTT.

J is TRBJ2-2 and V is TRBV3-1; perhaps D is TRBD1 or TRBD2 (6 bases each). CDR3 length: 17 residues. Per germline, CDR1 LGHDT and CDR2 YNNKEL (reference sequence). V lost 0 bases and J 3 bases, leaving 14 bases between the germline ends. The CDR3 reads CASSQEEGDRYTGELFF. CDR3 DNA sequence: TGTGCCAGCAGCCAAGAGGAGGGGGACCGATACACCGGGGAGCTGTTTTTT.

V and J are TRBV2 and TRBJ1-1; TRBD1 aligns across 7 bases. V shed 4 bases, J shed 4 bases, and the junction held 3 bases outside the gene matches. CDR1 and CDR2 from the germline V gene are SNHLY and FYNNEI. CDR3 size: 13 residues. The CDR3 loop is CASSASGGTEAFF. CDR3 coding DNA: TGTGCCAGCAGTGCTTCAGGGGGCACTGAAGCTTTCTTT. The whole variable domain, filled in from reference TRBV2 and TRBJ1-1, reads EPEVTQTPSHQVTQMGQEVILRCVPISNHLYFYWYRQILGQKVEFLVSFYNNEISEKSEIFDDQFSVERPDGSNFTLKIRSTKLEDSAMYFCASSASGGTEAFFGQGTRLTVV.

The chain uses TRBV12-3 or TRBV12-4 and TRBJ2-2, with D maybe TRBD2 (5 bases). Trimming took off 7 bases at V and 4 bases at J, with 13 bases between the two ends. The CDR3 contains 14 residues. CDR3 region: CASILGLITGELFF. CDR3 sequence (DNA): TGTGCCAGCATCCTTGGACTGATCACCGGGGAGCTGTTTTTT.

This clonotype was counted only a few times. The chain recombines TRBV18 with TRBJ2-1; 10 bases line up with TRBD2. The trim removed 3 bases at V and 8 bases at J, leaving 7 bases unmatched. This CDR3 is built from 15 residues. CDR1 and CDR2 (germline): KGHSH, LQKENI. The CDR3 here is CASSPSGGKFDEQFF. CDR3 sequence (DNA): TGTGCCAGCTCACCTAGCGGGGGGAAGTTCGATGAGCAGTTCTTC.

This chain links TRBV25-1 with TRBJ2-1; 8 nucleotides match TRBD2. Germline CDR1 is MGHDK and CDR2 is SYGVNS. V was pared by 4 bases and J by 3 bases, with 8 bases of the junction left unmatched. The length of the CDR3 is 16 residues. The CDR3 region is CASSVGGGLLYNEQFF. Written as DNA, the CDR3 is TGTGCCAGCAGTGTGGGCGGGGGGCTACTCTACAATGAGCAGTTCTTC.

The J gene is TRBJ1-1, the V gene TRBV19; 10 nucleotides align to TRBD1. From germline, CDR1 is LNHDA and CDR2 SQIVND (reference sequence). J was trimmed by 4 bases and V by 0 bases; bases with no gene match: 8. The CDR3 runs to 17 residues. The CDR3 sequence is CASSIEGWRTGGTEAFF. DNA for the CDR3: TGTGCCAGTAGTATAGAAGGTTGGAGGACAGGGGGCACTGAAGCTTTCTTT.

This clonotype was seen just once. The chain recombines TRBV12-5 with TRBJ2-2; 11 bases are a match to TRBD1. The junction had 3 bases not matched to a gene; V was cut back by 4 bases and J by 5 bases. The CDR3 loop spans 15 amino acids. In germline, CDR1 is LGHNT, CDR2 FRNRAP. CDR3 DNA sequence: TGTGCTAGTGGTTCCGGACAGGGGGCGACCGGGGAGCTGTTTTTT. This codes for CASGSGQGATGELFF. Variable domain in full (rest from reference TRBV12-5 and TRBJ2-2): DARVTQTPRHKVTEMGQEVTMRCQPILGHNTVFWYRQTMMQGLELLAYFRNRAPLDDSGMPKDRFSAEMPDATLATLKIQPSEPRDSAVYFCASGSGQGATGELFFGEGSRLTVL.

The rearrangement joins TRBV5-6 to TRBJ2-3, with a weak D call TRBD2 (6 bases). Germline CDR1 SGHDT, CDR2 YYEEEE. This CDR3 is 15 amino acids long. V was pared by 0 bases and J by 0 bases, with 8 bases between. The chain's CDR3 is CASSLGRASTDTQYF. CDR3 sequence (DNA): TGTGCCAGCAGCTTGGGGAGGGCTAGCACAGATACGCAGTATTTT.

This chain connects TRBV7-9 to TRBJ1-2, with D unclear. Trimming removed 7 bases from V and 3 bases from J, with 9 bases in between. There are 12 residues in the CDR3. Germline V gene sequence: CDR1 SEHNR, CDR2 FQNEAQ (reference sequence). CDR3 sequence reads: CASIGDYYGYTF. CDR3 bases: TGTGCCAGCATCGGAGACTACTATGGCTACACCTTC.

The CDR3 DNA follows: TGCAGTGCTAGTTTGACAGGGGAGGGCAATCAGCCCCAGCATTTT. This sequence encodes CSASLTGEGNQPQHF. V gene TRBV20-1 combines with J gene TRBJ1-5; 8 positions agree with TRBD1. The germline V gene encodes CDR1 DFQATT and CDR2 SNEGSKA (reference sequence). V dropped 3 bases and J dropped 2; count of bases not matched to a gene: 6. This CDR3 comprises 15 residues.